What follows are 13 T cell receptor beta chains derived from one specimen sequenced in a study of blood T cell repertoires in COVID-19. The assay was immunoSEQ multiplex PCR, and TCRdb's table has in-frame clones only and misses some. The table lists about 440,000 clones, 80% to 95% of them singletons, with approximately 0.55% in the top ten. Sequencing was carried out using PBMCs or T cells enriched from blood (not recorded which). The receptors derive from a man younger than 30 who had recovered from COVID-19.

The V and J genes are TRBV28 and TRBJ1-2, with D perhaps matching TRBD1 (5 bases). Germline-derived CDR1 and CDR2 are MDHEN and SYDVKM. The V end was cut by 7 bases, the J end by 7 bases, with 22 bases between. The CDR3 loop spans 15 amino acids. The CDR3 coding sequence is TGTGCCAGCACCCCAAGCGGGGCTTTAGGTTTTGGCTACACCTTC. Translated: CASTPSGALGFGYTF.

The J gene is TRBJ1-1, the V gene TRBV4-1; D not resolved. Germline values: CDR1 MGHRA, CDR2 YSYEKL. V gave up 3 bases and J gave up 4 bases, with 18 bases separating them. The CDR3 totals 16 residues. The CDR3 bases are TGCGCCAGCAGCCACCTCCTTCTTCAAGCGGGCACTGAAGCTTTCTTT. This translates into CASSHLLLQAGTEAFF.

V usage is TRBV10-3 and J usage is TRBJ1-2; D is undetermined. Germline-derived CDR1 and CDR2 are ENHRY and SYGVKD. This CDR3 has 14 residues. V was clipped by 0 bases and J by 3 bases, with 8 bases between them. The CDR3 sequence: CAISESGEYYGYTF. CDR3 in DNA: TGTGCCATCAGTGAGTCCGGGGAGTACTATGGCTACACCTTC.

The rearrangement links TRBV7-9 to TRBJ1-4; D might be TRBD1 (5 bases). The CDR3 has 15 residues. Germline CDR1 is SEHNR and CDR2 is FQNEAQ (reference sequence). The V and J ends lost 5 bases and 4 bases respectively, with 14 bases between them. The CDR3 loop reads CASSAREQVNEKLFF. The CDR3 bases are TGTGCCAGCAGCGCAAGGGAACAGGTTAATGAAAAACTGTTTTTT.

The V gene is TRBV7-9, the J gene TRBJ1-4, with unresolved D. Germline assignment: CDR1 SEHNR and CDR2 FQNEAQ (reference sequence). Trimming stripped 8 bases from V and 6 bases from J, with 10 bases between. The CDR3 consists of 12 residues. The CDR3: CASLAGDEKLFF. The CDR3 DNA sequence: TGTGCCAGCCTCGCGGGTGATGAAAAACTGTTTTTT.

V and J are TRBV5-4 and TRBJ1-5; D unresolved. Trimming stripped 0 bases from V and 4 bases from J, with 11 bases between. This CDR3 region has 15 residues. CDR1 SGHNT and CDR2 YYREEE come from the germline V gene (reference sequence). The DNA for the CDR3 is TGTGCCAGCAGCTTGGACCCGGGAGAGAATCAGCCCCAGCATTTT. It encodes CASSLDPGENQPQHF.

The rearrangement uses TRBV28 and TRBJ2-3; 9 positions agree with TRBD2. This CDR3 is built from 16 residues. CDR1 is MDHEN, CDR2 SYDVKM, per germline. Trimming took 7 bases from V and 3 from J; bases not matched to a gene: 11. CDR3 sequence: CASIVVAGEGTDTQYF. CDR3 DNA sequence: TGTGCCAGCATCGTGGTAGCGGGAGAGGGGACAGATACGCAGTATTTT.

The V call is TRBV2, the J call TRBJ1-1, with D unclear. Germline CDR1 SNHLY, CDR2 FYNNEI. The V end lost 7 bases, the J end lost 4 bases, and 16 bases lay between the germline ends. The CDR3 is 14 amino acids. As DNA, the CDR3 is TGTGCCAGCAATAATTTATGGGGAGGCACTGAAGCTTTCTTT. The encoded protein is CASNNLWGGTEAFF.

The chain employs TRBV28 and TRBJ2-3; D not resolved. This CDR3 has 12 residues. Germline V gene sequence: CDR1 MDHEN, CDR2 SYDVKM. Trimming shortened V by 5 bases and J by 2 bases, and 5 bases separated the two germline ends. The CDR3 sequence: CASSVYTDTQYF. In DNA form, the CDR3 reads TGTGCCAGCAGTGTCTACACAGATACGCAGTATTTT.

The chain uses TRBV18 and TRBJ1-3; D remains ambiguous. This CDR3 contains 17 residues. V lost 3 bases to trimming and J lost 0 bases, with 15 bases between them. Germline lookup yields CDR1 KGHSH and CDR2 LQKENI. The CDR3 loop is CASSPRMATDSGNTIYF. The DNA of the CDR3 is TGTGCCAGCTCACCTAGGATGGCAACAGACTCTGGAAACACCATATATTTT.

In DNA form, the CDR3 reads TGTGCCAGCAGCCAAGATGACAGGGATAACTATGGCTACACCTTC. Protein product: CASSQDDRDNYGYTF. This chain connects TRBV3-1 (or the pseudogene TRBV3-2) to TRBJ1-2, with 7 bases lining up with TRBD1. The CDR3 contains 15 residues. V lost 0 bases, J lost 1 base, and 2 bases stayed unmatched. Germline V gene lookup returns CDR1 LGHDT and CDR2 YNNKEL (reference sequence).

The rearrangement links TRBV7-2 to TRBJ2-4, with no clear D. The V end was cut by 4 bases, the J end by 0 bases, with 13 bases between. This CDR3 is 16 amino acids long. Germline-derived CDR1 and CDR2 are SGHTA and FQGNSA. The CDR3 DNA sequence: TGTGCCAGCAGCTCCCGCGGAAGGCTAGCCAAAAACATTCAGTACTTC. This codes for CASSSRGRLAKNIQYF.

Written as DNA, the CDR3 is TGTGCCATGGCTCAGGGTAGCAATCAGCCCCAGCATTTT. Protein: CAMAQGSNQPQHF. V and J are TRBV10-3 and TRBJ1-5; weak D call: TRBD1 (5 bases). The germline V gene has CDR1 ENHRY and CDR2 SYGVKD. The length of the CDR3 is 13 residues. The V and J ends lost 9 bases and 0 bases respectively, with 9 bases between them.